The source of this TCR beta chain is a study of beta chain features in type 1 diabetes (dated 2018 in TCRdb). Regarding the complete study: Patients and healthy donors did not differ in mean age, gender distribution, total cell number or subset yield. A total of around 110,000,000 sorted cells were examined across all samples, and RNA yield correlated strongly with the number of cells per subset. In the study, recently diagnosed type 1 diabetes patients and matched healthy donors were compared on the TCRB repertoires of their sorted circulating CD4+ T cell subsets. Whereas all 30 or so donors provided naive and central memory subsets, regulatory and stem cell-like memory subsets were isolated from just 8 patients and about eight healthy donors. Results and caveats for the whole study, not just this receptor: Because cDNA rather than genomic DNA was sequenced, highly expressing activated cells could have been over-represented, although no difference in activation and CD3 levels was found between groups. Fewer insertions and more nucleotide deletions at VDJ recombination sites were observed in patients with type 1 diabetes, implying thymic rearrangement abnormalities. Shorter templates might have been favored by PCR, but patient and control samples were amplified and corrected together, so both groups would have been affected equally by any skew. In all four CD4+ subsets, TCRB CDR3 length was moderately but significantly shorter in type 1 diabetes patients. The naive, central memory and regulatory TCRB repertoires appeared to resemble one another more closely among patients than among healthy donors. Because the HLA sub-analyses included only small numbers of individuals, any influence of HLA type on TCRB rearrangement was left unresolved.

Looking up the germline V gene yields CDR1 SGHRS and CDR2 YFSETQ. From the cysteine up to the phenylalanine, the CDR3 has a length of 12 residues. The CDR3 DNA has 36 bases and is translated from base 1. V drops 2 bases and J drops 4 bases, leaving 7 bases in between. In regard to this clone: The antigen this receptor binds is unknown. No much larger clone is present one base from it, and per-base qualities are unavailable.

Each donor gave one peripheral blood draw, averaging approximately 120 mL, which was collected into heparinised tubes. A BD FACSAria II and a panel including CD45RO, CCR7, CD25, CD127, CD95 and CD27 were used to sort naive, central memory, regulatory and stem cell-like memory CD4+ T cells. All sorted populations exceeded 95% purity. PBMCs were separated immediately by Lymphoprep density gradient centrifugation and were stained directly, without being cultured. Samples were stained and sorted in pairs, with one healthy donor and one patient per experiment, so that batch effects were minimized. The High Capacity cDNA Reverse Transcription Kit was used to reverse transcribe all of the isolated RNA, meaning that expressed TCRB transcripts were what got sequenced. Deep immunoSEQ sequencing was performed on naive, central memory and regulatory T cell samples, with an average of around 3.4 million total reads per sample. Sorted cells were lysed in RLT buffer and RNA was extracted with DNase-treated RNeasy Micro or Mini kits, depending on cell number. To prevent cross-contamination, every cell subset was processed on its own, while patient and healthy donor samples were processed together. The immunoSEQ multiplex PCR was used to amplify TCRB sequences from cDNA, generating 87-bp fragments that spanned the CDR3 region. The amplicons were sequenced using the Illumina HiSeq platform. In the source study's methods: Synthetic template baselines were used to correct PCR bias computationally, reads within Hamming distance 2 were collapsed, and singletons that could not be merged were discarded. By aligning reads against IMGT, V, D and J genes, CDR3 length, and insertions or deletions at six rearrangement sites were assigned. Within each subset, clonotype counts were normalized to the number of sorted cells before true diversity and Gini coefficients were calculated with the tcR R package. The overlap coefficient, calculated on TCRB nucleotide sequences, was used to quantify repertoire sharing. Out-of-frame TCRB sequences from naive cells were analyzed as a proxy for the pre-selection repertoire. TCRdb obtained this table from immuneACCESS and retained in-frame rearrangements with V and J assigned. These tables miss some clones; where compared with another copy, unresolved V genes account for less than half of the shortfall, and the remainder is unexplained. That table furnishes V, J and clone size, whereas the DNA furnished D and trimming. Across this sample there are about 260,000 clones, with 24% seen only once. 0.012% of the sample is taken by the ten largest.

The sequencing input was naive CD4+ T cells from blood. In light of the paper, this sample's cell subset or site label describes: true naive CD4+ T cells. The V gene is TRBV5-1 and the J gene is TRBJ2-7, and the D gene may be TRBD2, 5 bases matching. This TCR derives from a woman in her 30s with type 1 diabetes. The sequenced DNA: TGCGCCAGCAGCTTTGAGGGATACGAGCAGTACTTC. The translation is CASSFEGYEQYF.